This is a list of T cell receptor beta chains from one sample in a study of blood T cell repertoires in COVID-19. The data were produced by immunoSEQ multiplex PCR, yet TCRdb's version contains in-frame clones alone and is incomplete. The data contain approximately 200,000 clones, roughly 87% of them singletons. Sequences were obtained from PBMCs or T cells enriched from blood (not recorded which). These receptors were collected from a man aged 18 to 35 with acute COVID-19. Each CDR3 is given with its conserved first and last residue. A D gene is named only where the DNA matches it firmly. Size is stated for part of the rows, as once, few or many counts, or as a class when the clone is expanded.

.,TRBD2,TRBJ2-3,TRBV24-1,CATSEPTSGRYTDTQYF,TGTGCCACCAGTGAACCTACTAGCGGGCGATACACAGATACGCAGTATTTT
.,TRBD2,TRBJ2-5,TRBV29-1,CSVGTLAGDQETQYF,TGCAGCGTTGGGACCCTAGCGGGAGACCAAGAGACCCAGTACTTC
.,.,TRBJ1-2,TRBV18,CASSDSPNYGYTF,TGTGCCAGCTCCGACAGCCCTAACTATGGCTACACCTTC
.,.,TRBJ1-3,TRBV4-2,CASSQEGQGSYTIYF,TGTGCCAGCAGCCAAGAGGGGCAGGGTAGCTACACCATATATTTT
.,TRBD1,TRBJ2-7,TRBV19,CASSATGTGAYEQYF,TGTGCCAGTAGTGCAACCGGGACAGGGGCCTACGAGCAGTACTTC
.,.,TRBJ2-2,TRBV28,CATDPGTGELFF,TGTGCCACCGACCCGGGCACCGGGGAGCTGTTTTTT
.,.,TRBJ2-5,TRBV25-1,CASSRGEGQETQYF,TGTGCCAGCAGTAGGGGGGAGGGACAAGAGACCCAGTACTTC
.,.,TRBJ2-2,TRBV28,CASLGHSTNTGELFF,TGTGCCAGCTTGGGACACTCAACGAACACCGGGGAGCTGTTTTTT
.,.,TRBJ2-2,TRBV19,CASKPHEPNTGELFF,TGTGCCAGTAAACCACACGAACCGAACACCGGGGAGCTGTTTTTT
.,.,TRBJ2-7,TRBV11-2,CASSFGQAYEQYF,TGTGCCAGCAGCTTTGGACAAGCCTACGAGCAGTACTTC
.,TRBD1,TRBJ1-1,TRBV28,CAGTGTGDTEAFF,TGTGCCGGAACCGGGACAGGGGATACTGAAGCTTTCTTT
.,.,TRBJ2-1,TRBV29-1,CSVRELGNEQFF,TGCAGCGTCCGGGAGTTAGGAAATGAGCAGTTCTTC
once,.,TRBJ1-4,TRBV6-5,CASTASSGTNEKLFF,TGTGCCAGCACCGCATCTTCAGGGACAAATGAAAAACTGTTTTTT
.,.,TRBJ2-3,TRBV27,CASSMSSTDTQYF,TGTGCCAGCAGTATGAGTAGCACAGATACGCAGTATTTT
.,.,TRBJ2-7,TRBV6-5,CASREPGISSYEQYF,TGTGCCAGCAGAGAGCCAGGGATAAGCTCCTACGAGCAGTACTTC
few,TRBD1,TRBJ2-5,TRBV7-2,CASSLGAGGGGETQYF,TGTGCCAGCAGCTTAGGTGCAGGGGGCGGTGGAGAGACCCAGTACTTC
.,.,TRBJ2-6,TRBV7-6,CASSLGPAGHASGANVLTF,TGTGCCAGCAGCTTAGGCCCAGCGGGACACGCCTCTGGGGCCAACGTCCTGACTTTC
.,TRBD2,TRBJ2-7,TRBV28,CASKGASGNSYEQYF,TGTGCCAGCAAAGGGGCTAGCGGGAACTCCTACGAGCAGTACTTC
.,TRBD2,TRBJ2-5,TRBV4-1,CASSAGGGWAQYF,TGCGCCAGCAGTGCCGGCGGGGGGTGGGCCCAGTACTTC
.,.,TRBJ2-2,TRBV7-9,CASSLDALGGATGELFF,TGTGCCAGCAGCTTAGATGCGCTGGGAGGCGCCACCGGGGAGCTGTTTTTT
.,.,TRBJ2-7,TRBV30,CAWRGRKMALTEQYF,TGTGCCTGGAGGGGCAGAAAAATGGCCCTAACCGAGCAGTACTTC
once,TRBD1,TRBJ2-7,TRBV10-2,CASSESGQAYEQYF,TGCGCCAGCAGTGAATCAGGACAGGCCTACGAGCAGTACTTC
.,.,TRBJ1-5,TRBV29-1,CSVRDINQPQHF,TGCAGCGTGAGGGACATCAATCAGCCCCAGCATTTT
.,TRBD2,TRBJ2-1,TRBV19,CASSPRASGPYNEQFF,TGTGCCAGTAGTCCCAGGGCTAGCGGGCCCTACAATGAGCAGTTCTTC
.,.,TRBJ2-2,TRBV10-1,CASSESRRFNTGELFF,TGCGCCAGCAGTGAGTCGAGGCGGTTCAACACCGGGGAGCTGTTTTTT